The 22 T cell receptor beta chains presented below share a single source sample, sequenced in a study of regulatory T cells in long-lasting Graves disease. Both iRepertoire HTBI primers and Arm-PCR of CDR3 regions were used to build the TCR beta libraries. TCRdb analysed the multiplex PCR reads with MiXCR anew, one entry per CDR3 protein. The sample lists 400,000 to 500,000 distinct CDR3 sequences, 14% seen once, with around a sixth in the top ten. Regarding time point: newly diagnosed GD, antithyroid drugs for less than 3 months. PBMC RNA was the source of the TCR library. The data also belong to a second study, concerning T cells in Graves' hyperthyroidism and ophthalmopathy.

The sample consisted of peripheral blood mononuclear cells (PBMCs), taken at new diagnosis, from a patient treated with antithyroid drugs. Receptors originate from a woman aged 50 to 60 with Graves disease.

The chain is built from TRBV3-1 and TRBJ2-3; 8 nucleotides align to TRBD2. This CDR3 contains 15 residues. In germline, CDR1 is LGHDT, CDR2 YNNKEL (reference sequence). The J segment lost 2 bases and the V segment lost 4 bases, leaving 5 bases of the junction unmatched. The CDR3 nucleotides are TGTGCCAGCAGCCGGGCTAGCGGGCCCACAGATACGCAGTATTTT. Its translation: CASSRASGPTDTQYF.

This clonotype was picked up a small number of times. The V gene is TRBV30, the J gene TRBJ1-5; 9 nucleotides match TRBD1. The CDR3 is made up of 16 amino acids. In germline, CDR1 is GTSNPN, CDR2 SVGIG (reference sequence). V trimming: 5 bases; J trimming: 7 bases; junction bases outside the gene matches: 15. The CDR3: CAWADRTGEWEQPQHF. CDR3 DNA sequence: TGTGCCTGGGCAGACAGGACAGGGGAGTGGGAACAGCCCCAGCATTTT.

This rearrangement joins TRBV29-1 to TRBJ2-5; the match to TRBD2 covers 9 bases. Trimming at V came to 6 bases and at J to 0 bases, leaving 11 bases not matched to a gene. The CDR3 totals 16 residues. Germline CDR1 is SQVTM and CDR2 is ANQGSEA. CDR3 amino acids: CSVDGLAGSYQETQYF. CDR3 coding DNA: TGCAGCGTGGACGGGCTAGCGGGATCGTACCAAGAGACCCAGTACTTC.

This clonotype showed up just a few times. The chain couples TRBV20-1 to TRBJ2-3; 11 bases align to TRBD2. Germline values: CDR1 DFQATT, CDR2 SNEGSKA (reference sequence). CDR3 length: 16 residues. J lost 4 bases, V lost 4 bases, and 10 bases had no gene match. CDR3: CSAIPPLAGEADTQYF. CDR3 DNA: TGCAGTGCTATCCCCCCACTAGCGGGAGAGGCAGATACGCAGTATTTT.

This clonotype was counted a few times. The gene calls are TRBV6-5 and TRBJ1-2; D is possibly TRBD1 (6 bases). Trimming shortened V by 1 base and J by 13 bases, and 13 bases separated the two germline ends. The CDR3 is made up of 12 amino acids. CDR1 and CDR2 from the germline V gene are MNHEY and SVGAGI. The CDR3 DNA reads TGTGCCAGCAGTTACTATGGGGGGGCTATCACCTTC. Translating gives CASSYYGGAITF.

The V call is TRBV7-9, the J call TRBJ2-3; D possibly corresponds to TRBD2 (6 bases). V was pared by 2 bases and J by 8 bases, with 8 bases between. The CDR3 spans 12 residues. The germline V gene encodes CDR1 SEHNR and CDR2 FQNEAQ (reference sequence). This CDR3 is CASSLTSPTQYF. The CDR3 coding sequence is TGTGCCAGCAGCTTAACTAGCCCTACGCAGTATTTT.

To note about this clonotype: Its ends do not fully match the called genes, so a read error is possible. The chain employs TRBV2 and TRBJ1-3; TRBD1 matches at 8 bases. The CDR3 is 17 residues long. Germline-derived CDR1 and CDR2 are SNHLY and FYNNEI. CDR3 sequence (DNA): TGCGCCAGCAGCCCGCCGACAGGGGACCTCTCTGGAAACACCATATATTTT. Translating it yields CASSPPTGDLSGNTIYF.

This clonotype was seen at least ten times. The gene calls are TRBV5-1 and TRBJ2-1; a possible D gene is TRBD2 (6 bases). Trimming removed 2 bases at V and 9 bases at J, with 18 bases between. Germline lookup yields CDR1 SGHRS and CDR2 YFSETQ. The CDR3 loop spans 15 amino acids. In DNA form, the CDR3 reads TGCGCCAGCAGCTTTAACACGGGAGACGGTGTTGAGCAGTTCTTC. This codes for CASSFNTGDGVEQFF.

On this clonotype: One end of the junction is discordant with germline, which a read error may explain. The CDR3 here is CASSFLDTSNTEAFF. The DNA for the CDR3 is TGTGCCAGCAGCTTCTTAGACACCTCGAACACTGAGGCTTTCTTT. The rearrangement links TRBV5-6 to TRBJ1-1; D is uncertain. CDR1 is SGHDT, CDR2 YYEEEE, per germline. The length of the CDR3 is 15 residues.

J is TRBJ2-7 and V is TRBV3-1; 11 positions agree with TRBD1. CDR3 size: 15 residues. Looked up from germline, CDR1 is LGHDT and CDR2 is YNNKEL (reference sequence). The junction had 5 bases not matched to a gene; V was cut back by 3 bases and J by 4 bases. This CDR3 reads CASSHWDRGRYEQYF. The CDR3 region has the DNA TGTGCCAGCAGCCATTGGGACAGGGGGAGATACGAGCAGTACTTC.

The chain has TRBV6-9 and TRBJ1-5; TRBD1 agrees at 12 bases. This CDR3 spans 17 amino acids. The J segment lost 1 base and the V segment lost 4 bases, leaving 5 bases of the junction unmatched. The germline V gene has CDR1 MNHGY and CDR2 SVAAGI. This CDR3 reads CASSSGQGAISNQPQHF. The CDR3 DNA reads TGTGCCAGCAGTTCGGGACAGGGGGCAATCAGCAATCAGCCCCAGCATTTT.

This clonotype showed up many times. The chain couples TRBV29-1 to TRBJ2-3, with TRBD2 matching over 12 bases. This CDR3 is 15 amino acids long. With V trimmed by 4 bases and J by 3 bases, 5 bases remained unmatched. Germline CDR1 SQVTM, CDR2 ANQGSEA. The CDR3 DNA reads TGCAGCGTTGTGTCGCTAGCGGGAGGGACAGATACGCAGTATTTT. Translating gives CSVVSLAGGTDTQYF.

The CDR3 reads CASSPSRDWGTEAFF. CDR3 in DNA: TGTGCCAGCTCACCATCCCGGGACTGGGGCACTGAAGCTTTCTTT. The chain couples TRBV18 to TRBJ1-1; possible D gene TRBD1, 5 bases. V was cut by 2 bases and J by 4 bases, with 14 bases left in between. The CDR3 is made up of 15 amino acids. The germline V gene encodes CDR1 KGHSH and CDR2 LQKENI.

This clonotype was seen a handful of times. J is TRBJ2-3 and V is TRBV28, with 10 bases that match TRBD2. The CDR3 length is 17 residues. Germline assignment: CDR1 MDHEN and CDR2 SYDVKM. With V trimmed by 5 bases and J by 2 bases, 10 bases remained unmatched. The CDR3 DNA reads as TGTGCCAGCAGTCCCTACGGACTAGCGGAAAACACAGATACGCAGTATTTT. It specifies CASSPYGLAENTDTQYF.

This clonotype was counted a few times. This chain uses TRBV5-1 with TRBJ2-7; perhaps D is TRBD1 or TRBD2 (5 bases each). The CDR3 is made up of 15 amino acids. V dropped 0 bases and J dropped 4 bases, with 14 bases sitting between them. From germline, CDR1 is SGHRS and CDR2 YFSETQ. The CDR3 is CASSLVGTENYEQYF. CDR3 bases: TGCGCCAGCAGCTTGGTTGGGACGGAGAATTACGAGCAGTACTTC.

Note on this clonotype: Relative to the germline gene, one junction end is altered; a read error may explain this. J is TRBJ2-6 and V is TRBV11-1; perhaps TRBD1 as D (5 bases). The CDR3 length is 14 residues. Germline-derived CDR1 and CDR2 are SGHAT and FQDESV (reference sequence). In DNA form, the CDR3 reads TGTGCCAGCAGCCTGATCTCTGGGGCCGACGTCCTGACTTTC. This gives the protein CASSLISGADVLTF.

There are a few counts of this clonotype. The rearrangement links TRBV6-1 to TRBJ2-1, with TRBD2 matching over 14 bases. Germline assignment: CDR1 MNHNS and CDR2 SASEGT. Trimming removed 5 bases from V and 10 bases from J; junction bases left unmatched: 10. This CDR3 spans 16 amino acids. This CDR3 reads CASSPWGLAGDVEQFF. The DNA for the CDR3 is TGTGCCAGCAGTCCATGGGGACTAGCGGGAGATGTGGAGCAGTTCTTC.

This clonotype showed up many times. V usage is TRBV5-5 and J usage is TRBJ2-3, with D perhaps matching TRBD1 (5 bases). The V end was cut by 2 bases, the J end by 6 bases, with 13 bases between. The CDR3 runs 14 residues. Germline V lookup: CDR1 SGHKS, CDR2 YYEKEE (reference sequence). CDR3 region: CASSFDSLDDTQYF. The CDR3 region has the DNA TGTGCCAGCAGCTTTGACAGTTTGGATGATACGCAGTATTTT.

The chain carries TRBV27 and TRBJ2-5, with D possibly matching TRBD2 (6 bases). Germline V gene data show CDR1 as MNHEY and CDR2 as SMNVEV (reference sequence). The CDR3 covers 16 residues. Trimming stripped 5 bases from V and 4 bases from J, with 20 bases between. In DNA, the CDR3 is TGTGCCAGCAGTAACTGGGACTCCATCCCAGGAGAGACCCAGTACTTC. As protein: CASSNWDSIPGETQYF.

There are a few counts of this clonotype. The rearrangement uses TRBV14 and TRBJ1-3, with D possibly being TRBD1 (6 bases). Between the trimmed V and J ends, which lost 4 bases and 0 bases, there was a span of 13 bases. This CDR3 is built from 16 residues. Germline-derived CDR1 and CDR2 are SGHDN and FVKESK. CDR3 amino acids: CASSRRQVFSGNTIYF. The CDR3 DNA follows: TGTGCCAGCAGCCGACGACAGGTCTTCTCTGGAAACACCATATATTTT.

This clonotype came up many times. V usage is TRBV20-1 and J usage is TRBJ1-2; the D is unclear. Germline CDR1 DFQATT, CDR2 SNEGSKA (reference sequence). The V end was cut by 6 bases, the J end by 7 bases, with 21 bases between. The CDR3 is 14 residues long. The CDR3 DNA reads TGCAGTGCCACCTCAGGACGGCTCTATGGTGGCTACACCTTC. Translation gives CSATSGRLYGGYTF.

This clonotype was detected only a few times. The rearrangement uses TRBV18 and TRBJ2-1; D perhaps matches TRBD2 (5 bases). The CDR3 runs to 16 residues. The germline CDR1 and CDR2 sequences are KGHSH and LQKENI. Trimming removed 0 bases at V and 3 bases at J, with 12 bases between. CDR3 bases: TGTGCCAGCTCACCACCAGAGGGAGCAGGCTACAATGAGCAGTTCTTC. It codes for CASSPPEGAGYNEQFF.